This TCR beta chain came from a study of T cell responses to AZD1222 COVID-19 vaccine. Findings of the study overall: Only a handful of individuals given AZD1222 were seropositive at baseline. Breadth and depth of Spike-specific TCRs rose after two AZD1222 doses. Sampling that yielded the repertoires occurred only after the peak T cell response. In a largely white British group with more females than males, clonal diversity was possibly underestimated.

Worth noting for this clone: Its target is not known.

The CDR3 spans 17 residues. V dropped 5 bases and J dropped 0; count of bases not matched to a gene: 9. Looked up from germline, CDR1 is LGHNT and CDR2 is FRNRAP. Only in-frame clones appear in the TCRdb table, and some are missing; sequencing was by immunoSEQ multiplex PCR. The data contain 90,000 to 120,000 clones, around nine tenths of them singletons. The rearrangement joins TRBV12-5 to TRBJ1-5; 8 bases match TRBD1. This TCR was sampled from an adult in good health. The sample consisted of peripheral blood, taken on day 0 of AZD1222 vaccination. In DNA, the CDR3 is TGTGCTAGTGGTATGGACAGGGACCACCTTAGCAATCAGCCCCAGCATTTT. It yields the protein CASGMDRDHLSNQPQHF.